This T cell receptor (beta chain) comes out of a study of CD8+ T cells in alopecia areata. For the study at large: Approximately 6-10-week-old female C3H/HeJ mice were grafted with skin from spontaneously alopecic roughly 6-12-month-old C3H/HeJ graft donors.

Germline trimming cut 5 bases from V and 0 bases from J; bases unmatched to any gene: 5. This CDR3 has 16 amino acids. The germline V gene encodes CDR1 FNHDT and CDR2 SITEND (reference sequence). Study results and caveats: Patients shared TCRs less clearly than mice did, possibly owing to HLA. Researchers report lesional scalp, most notably alopecia totalis/universalis, outstripped normal scalp in clonality. The study also sequences resident alphabeta T cells of normal skin in scalp samples.

The study sorted pooled cutaneous lymph node cells by CD4, CD8alpha, NKG2D, NKG2ACE and other markers. As regards this clone: The antigen is not known. Mouse gene names apply. The CDR3 end lies 4 residues beyond the end of the read and is filled in from the germline J gene.

Extracted RNA was reverse transcribed into cDNA, the sequencing template. Repertoires were generated with immunoSEQ multiplex PCR, while TCRdb's copy carries only in-frame clones and drops some. The sample presents around 290,000 clones, none singletons. This receptor was taken from a C3H/HeJ mouse with alopecia areata. The mice in this strain carry MHC haplotype H2-k. Sequencing input: CD4+ T cells sorted from a lymph node. The rearrangement uses TRBV19 and TRBJ2-5; 11 bases agree with TRBD2. CDR3 bases read: TGTGCCAGCAGCCGTGACTGGGGGGGGAACCAAGAC. It encodes CASSRDWGGNQD. In full, the CDR3 is CASSRDWGGNQDTQYF.